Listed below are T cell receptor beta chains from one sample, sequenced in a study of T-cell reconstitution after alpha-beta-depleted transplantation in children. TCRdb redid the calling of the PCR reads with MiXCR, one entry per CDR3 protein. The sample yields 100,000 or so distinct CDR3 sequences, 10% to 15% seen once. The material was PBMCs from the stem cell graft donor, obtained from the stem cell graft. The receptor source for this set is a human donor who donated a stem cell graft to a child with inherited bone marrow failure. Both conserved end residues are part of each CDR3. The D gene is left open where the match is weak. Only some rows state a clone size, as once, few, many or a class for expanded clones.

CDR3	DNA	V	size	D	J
CASSIDRSGGADTQYF	TGTGCCAGTAGTATAGATCGGAGCGGGGGGGCCGATACGCAGTATTTT	TRBV19	NA	TRBD2	TRBJ2-3
CASSRQGFSGNTIYF	TGTGCCAGCAGCCGACAGGGCTTCTCTGGAAACACCATATATTTT	TRBV3-1	NA	TRBD1	TRBJ1-3
CASSQGAGWPNTEAFF	TGCGCCAGCAGCCAAGGGGCAGGGTGGCCGAACACTGAAGCTTTCTTT	TRBV4-3	many	NA	TRBJ1-1
CAISEGRPQLGTEAFF	TGTGCCATCAGTGAGGGGAGACCCCAGTTGGGCACTGAAGCTTTCTTT	TRBV10-3	many	NA	TRBJ1-1
CASSPNRGREETQYF	TGTGCCAGCTCACCCAATAGAGGCCGGGAAGAGACCCAGTACTTC	TRBV18	NA	NA	TRBJ2-5
CASSQGLAAGSVYEQYF	TGTGCCAGCAGCCAGGGACTAGCGGCCGGGAGCGTTTACGAGCAGTACTTC	TRBV7-9	NA	TRBD2	TRBJ2-7
CASSKLSVNTGELFF	TGTGCCAGCAGCAAACTTAGCGTAAACACCGGGGAGCTGTTTTTT	TRBV7-9	many	NA	TRBJ2-2
CASSFPGLAGPLLFF	TGTGCCAGCAGCTTTCCGGGACTAGCGGGCCCCTTACTCTTCTTC	TRBV7-2	many	TRBD2	TRBJ2-1
CASSYTSGTYEQYF	TGTGCCAGCAGTTACACTAGCGGGACCTACGAGCAGTACTTC	TRBV11-1	NA	TRBD2	TRBJ2-7
CASRNRGSSYEQYF	TGTGCCAGCAGAAACAGGGGAAGCTCCTACGAGCAGTACTTC	TRBV6-4	NA	TRBD1	TRBJ2-7
CASTTTLKSSYNEQFF	TGTGCCAGCACCACCACCCTTAAGAGCTCCTACAATGAGCAGTTCTTC	TRBV5-1	many	NA	TRBJ2-1
CASSPVSYTEAFF	TGTGCCAGCAGTCCCGTCTCATACACTGAAGCTTTCTTT	TRBV12-3/TRBV12-4	many	NA	TRBJ1-1
CASRPQGPNTEAFF	TGCGCCAGCCGACCACAGGGGCCGAACACTGAAGCTTTCTTT	TRBV5-1	many	TRBD1	TRBJ1-1
CASSSGGEDEKLFF	TGCGCCAGCAGCAGCGGAGGGGAGGATGAAAAACTGTTTTTT	TRBV5-1	many	NA	TRBJ1-4
CASSPPGPLSTDTQYF	TGCGCCAGCAGCCCGCCGGGACCCCTGAGCACAGATACGCAGTATTTT	TRBV4-1	many	NA	TRBJ2-3
CASSLRGGSETQYF	TGTGCCAGCAGCTTACGCGGGGGGTCAGAGACCCAGTACTTC	TRBV7-9	NA	TRBD2	TRBJ2-5
CASSLAGGGYTF	TGTGCCAGCAGCTTGGCAGGGGGTGGCTACACCTTC	TRBV5-4	few	TRBD1	TRBJ1-2
CSVSYRGSYEQYF	TGCAGCGTTTCGTACAGGGGGTCCTACGAGCAGTACTTC	TRBV29-1	NA	TRBD1	TRBJ2-7
CASSFSGGSGANVLTF	TGTGCCAGCAGCTTCTCAGGGGGCTCTGGGGCCAACGTCCTGACTTTC	TRBV7-2	few	TRBD1	TRBJ2-6
CASSLSPGTTYNEQFF	TGTGCCAGCAGCTTGTCGCCGGGGACAACCTACAATGAGCAGTTCTTC	TRBV5-4	NA	NA	TRBJ2-1
CSARPRETVLRRYEQYF	TGCAGTGCTAGACCTCGAGAGACCGTTCTTCGGCGCTACGAGCAGTACTTC	TRBV20-1	many	NA	TRBJ2-7
CASRLSSYEQYF	TGTGCCAGCAGGTTAAGCTCCTACGAGCAGTACTTC	TRBV7-9	many	NA	TRBJ2-7
CSAQGLTPLEAFF	TGCAGTGCTCAGGGCCTAACCCCCCTTGAAGCTTTCTTT	TRBV20-1	many	NA	TRBJ1-1
CSARPLAGGHEQYF	TGCAGTGCTAGACCCCTAGCGGGAGGACACGAGCAGTACTTC	TRBV20-1	many	TRBD2	TRBJ2-7
CASSLELGTKGDSYEQYF	TGTGCCAGCAGCTTGGAGCTGGGGACGAAGGGGGATTCCTACGAGCAGTACTTC	TRBV11-2	many	NA	TRBJ2-7
CASSLVNSRTEAFF	TGTGCCAGCAGCTTAGTGAATTCCCGCACTGAAGCTTTCTTT	TRBV7-2	NA	NA	TRBJ1-1
CASSLGLGDQPQHF	TGTGCCAGCAGCTTAGGGCTGGGGGATCAGCCCCAGCATTTT	TRBV7-8	many	NA	TRBJ1-5
CASSRRPTGELFF	TGTGCCAGCAGCCGCCGACCGACCGGGGAGCTGTTTTTT	TRBV7-9	NA	NA	TRBJ2-2
CASSEASEYGYTF	TGCGCCAGCAGTGAGGCGTCAGAATATGGCTACACCTTC	TRBV10-2	few	NA	TRBJ1-2
CSASDGNTEAFF	TGCAGTGCTTCGGACGGGAACACTGAAGCTTTCTTT	TRBV20-1	many	NA	TRBJ1-1
CASSQGPQDEQFF	TGTGCCAGCAGCCAAGGGCCCCAGGATGAGCAGTTCTTC	TRBV4-2	few	NA	TRBJ2-1
CASRPNEQFF	TGTGCCAGCAGACCCAATGAGCAGTTCTTC	TRBV7-9	NA	NA	TRBJ2-1
CASRPSWVGAAFF	TGTGCCAGCAGACCCTCCTGGGTGGGTGCAGCTTTCTTT	TRBV28	NA	NA	TRBJ1-1
CASSPDTEAFF	TGTGCCAGCAGCCCTGACACTGAAGCTTTCTTT	TRBV12-3/TRBV12-4	many	NA	TRBJ1-1
CASSPGLAGGAYNEQFF	TGCGCCAGCAGCCCGGGACTAGCGGGAGGGGCCTACAATGAGCAGTTCTTC	TRBV4-1	many	TRBD2	TRBJ2-1
CASSLIRGGGAGTDTQYF	TGTGCCAGCAGTTTGATACGGGGCGGGGGGGCCGGGACAGATACGCAGTATTTT	TRBV12-3/TRBV12-4	NA	TRBD2	TRBJ2-3
CASSIDARQGARETQYF	TGTGCCAGTAGTATAGATGCGAGACAGGGGGCGCGAGAGACCCAGTACTTC	TRBV19	NA	TRBD1	TRBJ2-5
CASSLNGQGVYSNQPQHF	TGTGCCAGCAGTTTAAACGGACAGGGGGTTTATAGCAATCAGCCCCAGCATTTT	TRBV12-3/TRBV12-4	many	TRBD1	TRBJ1-5
CASSPRHQNEAFF	TGTGCCAGCAGTCCTCGACACCAGAATGAAGCTTTCTTT	TRBV2	few	NA	TRBJ1-1
CSGRRGNTEAFF	TGCAGCGGACGGAGGGGGAACACTGAAGCTTTCTTT	TRBV29-1	many	NA	TRBJ1-1
CASSPGPQETQYF	TGTGCCAGCAGCCCAGGCCCACAAGAGACCCAGTACTTC	TRBV7-3	many	NA	TRBJ2-5
CASSQTDSSYNEQFF	TGCGCCAGCAGCCAGACCGATAGCTCCTACAATGAGCAGTTCTTC	TRBV5-1	many	NA	TRBJ2-1
CASSLVVRPQETQYF	TGCGCCAGCAGCTTGGTGGTGAGACCCCAAGAGACCCAGTACTTC	TRBV5-1	many	NA	TRBJ2-5
CASSLSETGTGELFF	TGTGCCAGCAGTTTATCCGAGACAGGGACCGGGGAGCTGTTTTTT	TRBV27	few	TRBD1	TRBJ2-2
CASTSWDRKTDTQYF	TGTGCCAGCACCTCCTGGGACAGGAAAACAGATACGCAGTATTTT	TRBV12-3/TRBV12-4	many	TRBD1	TRBJ2-3